This TCR beta chain was profiled in a study of CD8 T cells in ankylosing spondylitis. Study-level points and caveats: One TCR beta motif, made up of about 8 highly homologous variants, appeared characteristic of ankylosing spondylitis blood. Peripheral blood samples showed relatively rare disease-linked clones, and these clones were CD8+. As reported, disease-linked clones showed significant enrichment in matched ankylosing spondylitis synovial fluid.

Researchers built TCR beta libraries using quantitative 5'-RACE with molecular barcodes. TCRdb ran MiXCR on the 5' RACE reads and lists one entry per CDR3 protein. The sample shows approximately 300,000 distinct CDR3 sequences, 6.5% to 10% of them seen only once. On this clonotype itself: Its specificity is not known.

The germline gives CDR1 LGHNA, CDR2 YNFKEQ. V gave up 6 bases and J gave up 0 bases; unmatched junction bases: 9. The CDR3 loop spans 17 amino acids. Sequenced input: blood, either unsorted or a sorted T cell fraction (not recorded which). The clonotype originates from a male donor with ankylosing spondylitis. The chain recombines TRBV4-2 with TRBJ2-2; 8 positions match TRBD2. CDR3 amino acids: CASRGTGGRSNTGELFF. The DNA for the CDR3 is TGTGCCAGCAGAGGTACTGGCGGGAGGTCGAACACCGGGGAGCTGTTTTTT.